Below, 31 T cell receptor beta chains from the same sample are listed, as sequenced in a study of graft-versus-host responses after intestinal transplantation. These receptors' antigens are unknown. This table comes from immunoSEQ multiplex PCR, and its TCRdb copy is limited to in-frame clones, with some not included. The sample carries 39,000 or so clones, approximately 93% recorded once. Sequenced material: unstimulated CD8+ T cells sorted from spleen or lymph node cells, taken before transplant. The origin of the receptors is a human donor who was the organ donor for an intestinal transplant.

J is TRBJ2-7 and V is TRBV20-1; D gene unclear. The CDR3 has 11 residues. Germline-derived CDR1 and CDR2 are DFQATT and SNEGSKA (reference sequence). Trimming took 2 bases from V and 0 from J, leaving 2 bases between them. This chain's CDR3 is CSARHSYEQYF. DNA for the CDR3: TGCAGTGCTAGACACTCCTACGAGCAGTACTTC.

This chain uses TRBV30 with TRBJ2-2; no firm D call. The CDR3 is 11 amino acids. Germline V lookup: CDR1 GTSNPN, CDR2 SVGIG (reference sequence). Trimming removed 3 bases from V and 7 bases from J, with 6 bases in between. The CDR3 region has the DNA TGTGCCTGGAGCCCCAGCGGGGAGCTGTTTTTT. It is translated as CAWSPSGELFF.

V gene TRBV2 combines with J gene TRBJ2-5; 14 bases align to TRBD2. The CDR3 has 17 residues. The germline CDR1 and CDR2 sequences are SNHLY and FYNNEI. The ends lost 4 bases at V and 3 bases at J; junction bases unmatched: 7. The DNA for the CDR3 is TGTGCCAGCAGTGTGGGACTAGCGGGAGCTACAGAAGAGACCCAGTACTTC. This sequence encodes CASSVGLAGATEETQYF.

The chain employs TRBV28 and TRBJ1-6; D uncertain. V was shortened by 7 bases and J by 1 base, with 8 bases between the two germline ends. CDR1 and CDR2 from the germline V gene are MDHEN and SYDVKM. This CDR3 has 14 amino acids. CDR3 sequence reads: CASTGGSYNSPLHF. The CDR3 DNA follows: TGTGCCAGCACAGGTGGATCCTATAATTCACCCCTCCACTTT.

The chain combines TRBV7-9 with TRBJ2-6; 8 bases fit TRBD1. V was clipped by 5 bases and J by 0 bases; unmatched bases: 12. This CDR3 comprises 19 residues. Germline assignment: CDR1 SEHNR and CDR2 FQNEAQ (reference sequence). The CDR3 is CASSAKDRVRGSGANVLTF. For the CDR3, the DNA is TGTGCCAGCAGCGCAAAGGACAGGGTGAGGGGCTCTGGGGCCAACGTCCTGACTTTC.

The V call is TRBV5-7, the J call TRBJ1-3; maybe TRBD1 (5 bases). TRBV5-7 is designated an ORF whose function remains uncertain. This CDR3 comprises 14 residues. Trimming took 0 bases from V and 7 from J, leaving 11 bases between them. The CDR3 DNA is TGTGCCAGCAGCTTGGGAACCGGGGGGAACACCATATATTTT. Translating it yields CASSLGTGGNTIYF.

V usage is TRBV5-4 and J usage is TRBJ2-3; 8 bases are a match to TRBD1. CDR3 size: 15 residues. Germline CDR1 reads SGHNT; CDR2 reads YYREEE (reference sequence). V shed 0 bases and J 4 bases; nucleotides not matched to a gene: 4. CDR3 nucleotides: TGTGCCAGCAGCTTGGCCGGACAGGGCGCAGATACGCAGTATTTT. It yields the protein CASSLAGQGADTQYF.

The rearrangement joins TRBV5-5 to TRBJ2-7; D remains ambiguous. Trimming left V 4 bases short and J 0 bases short, with 5 bases between. Germline CDR1 SGHKS, CDR2 YYEKEE (reference sequence). The CDR3 is 12 amino acids. The CDR3 region has the DNA TGTGCCAGCAGCCTTAGCTCCTACGAGCAGTACTTC. This translates into CASSLSSYEQYF. The full variable domain, rest sourced from reference TRBV5-5 and TRBJ2-7, is DAGVTQSPTHLIKTRGQQVTLRCSPISGHKSVSWYQQVLGQGPQFIFQYYEKEERGRGNFPDRFSARQFPNYSSELNVNALLLGDSALYLCASSLSSYEQYFGPGTRLTVT.

This chain links TRBV10-3 with TRBJ2-1, with TRBD2 identical over 8 bases. Germline values: CDR1 ENHRY, CDR2 SYGVKD. Losses at the gene ends were 7 bases for V and 7 bases for J; bases not matched to a gene: 15. This CDR3 spans 16 amino acids. The CDR3 is CAIKNPGTRIGNEQFF. Written as DNA, the CDR3 is TGTGCCATCAAAAATCCCGGGACTAGGATAGGTAATGAGCAGTTCTTC.

The V gene is TRBV2, the J gene TRBJ2-1; perhaps TRBD2 as D (5 bases). V dropped 7 bases and J dropped 2 bases, with 12 bases sitting between them. The germline CDR1 and CDR2 sequences are SNHLY and FYNNEI. The CDR3 sequence is 14 residues long. The CDR3 coding sequence is TGTGCCAGCACCGACGGGAACCCCTACAATGAGCAGTTCTTC. Translated, it gives CASTDGNPYNEQFF. The full variable domain, completed using reference TRBV2 and TRBJ2-1, is EPEVTQTPSHQVTQMGQEVILRCVPISNHLYFYWYRQILGQKVEFLVSFYNNEISEKSEIFDDQFSVERPDGSNFTLKIRSTKLEDSAMYFCASTDGNPYNEQFFGPGTRLTVL.

This clone was observed once. CDR3 region: CASSITRTGNQPQHF. The CDR3 DNA sequence: TGTGCCAGCAGTATTACTCGGACAGGGAATCAGCCCCAGCATTTT. The J gene is TRBJ1-5, the V gene TRBV28, with TRBD1 matching 8 bases. The CDR3 loop spans 15 amino acids. Per the germline V gene, CDR1 is MDHEN and CDR2 is SYDVKM. The V and J ends lost 5 bases and 4 bases, in that order; junction bases with no gene match: 7. Together with reference TRBV28 and TRBJ1-5, the CDR3 gives the full variable domain: DVKVTQSSRYLVKRTGEKVFLECVQDMDHENMFWYRQDPGLGLRLIYFSYDVKMKEKGDIPEGYSVSREKKERFSLILESASTNQTSMYLCASSITRTGNQPQHFGDGTRLSIL.

This chain joins TRBV7-9 and TRBJ2-1; unclear D gene. Trimming cost V 1 base and J 8 bases, with 6 bases left between them. The CDR3 covers 12 residues. The germline CDR1 and CDR2 sequences are SEHNR and FQNEAQ (reference sequence). The CDR3 sequence: CASSLDPHEQFF. CDR3 in DNA: TGTGCCAGCAGCTTAGACCCCCATGAGCAGTTCTTC.

The chain couples TRBV27 to TRBJ2-1; TRBD2 agrees at 12 bases. This CDR3 comprises 14 residues. Germline V gives CDR1 MNHEY, CDR2 SMNVEV (reference sequence). The junction had 2 bases not matched to a gene; V was cut back by 6 bases and J by 5 bases. The CDR3 region has the DNA TGTGCCAGCAGCGGACTAGCGGGGAACAATGAGCAGTTCTTC. This sequence encodes CASSGLAGNNEQFF.

This clone was seen a few times. V and J are TRBV5-1 and TRBJ2-3; perhaps TRBD1 as D (7 bases). The germline V gene encodes CDR1 SGHRS and CDR2 YFSETQ. This CDR3 contains 14 residues. The V end was cut by 5 bases, the J end by 9 bases, with 19 bases between. The CDR3 reads CASSKGGGGDTQYF. The CDR3 region has the DNA TGCGCCAGCAGTAAAGGAGGGGGCGGGGACACGCAGTATTTT.

J is TRBJ1-3 and V is TRBV20-1; the D is unclear. The V end was cut by 3 bases, the J end by 3 bases, with 3 bases between. Germline V lookup: CDR1 DFQATT, CDR2 SNEGSKA (reference sequence). There are 11 residues in the CDR3. CDR3 sequence (DNA): TGCAGTGCTAGGTTTGGAAACACCATATATTTT. Protein: CSARFGNTIYF.

V usage is TRBV4-1 and J usage is TRBJ2-1; 7 bases match TRBD1. The germline V gene encodes CDR1 MGHRA and CDR2 YSYEKL. This CDR3 has 14 residues. Germline trimming cut 1 base from V and 6 bases from J; bases unmatched to any gene: 3. CDR3 DNA: TGCGCCAGCAGCCAAGTAAGGGGGCTCAATGAGCAGTTCTTC. This gives the protein CASSQVRGLNEQFF.

This rearrangement joins TRBV28 to TRBJ1-2, with 9 bases aligning to TRBD1. J gave up 7 bases and V 4 bases, and 4 bases lay outside the gene matches. The CDR3 runs 13 residues. Germline values: CDR1 MDHEN, CDR2 SYDVKM. The CDR3 loop reads CASSSGQGRGYTF. DNA for the CDR3: TGTGCCAGCAGTTCGGGACAGGGTCGTGGCTACACCTTC.

This chain connects TRBV4-1 to TRBJ2-7, with TRBD1 identical over 7 bases. Germline trimming cut 0 bases from V and 3 bases from J; bases unmatched to any gene: 2. The length of the CDR3 is 14 residues. The V gene's germline CDR1 is MGHRA and CDR2 YSYEKL. CDR3 sequence (DNA): TGCGCCAGCAGCCAAGAGCCAGGGGGCTACGAGCAGTACTTC. Translated, it gives CASSQEPGGYEQYF.

This clone was observed a handful of times. V is TRBV29-1 and J is TRBJ2-7; possibly TRBD2 for D (7 bases). Trimming stripped 0 bases from V and 6 bases from J, with 12 bases between. CDR1 and CDR2 (germline): SQVTM, ANQGSEA. CDR3 length: 13 residues. CDR3 nucleotides: TGCAGCGTTGAAGATCTAGGGGGGGGCGAGCAGTACTTC. This gives the protein CSVEDLGGGEQYF.

The gene calls are TRBV28 and TRBJ2-4; TRBD1 agrees at 7 bases. Trimming took 5 bases from V and 4 from J; bases not matched to a gene: 14. The CDR3 is 17 amino acids. The germline V gene encodes CDR1 MDHEN and CDR2 SYDVKM. CDR3 protein: CASSRTGAKPEKNIQYF. The DNA of the CDR3 is TGTGCCAGCAGTCGTACAGGGGCGAAACCGGAAAAAAACATTCAGTACTTC.

The chain uses TRBV4-1 and TRBJ1-2; no firm D call. The germline V gene has CDR1 MGHRA and CDR2 YSYEKL. V lost 2 bases to trimming and J lost 2 bases, with 12 bases between them. The CDR3 loop spans 15 amino acids. The CDR3 reads CASSQWRSMNYGYTF. The CDR3 DNA follows: TGCGCCAGCAGCCAATGGCGCAGCATGAACTATGGCTACACCTTC.

This chain joins TRBV5-1 and TRBJ2-7; 8 nucleotides agree with TRBD2. The junction had 9 bases not matched to a gene; V was cut back by 2 bases and J by 8 bases. Germline CDR1 SGHRS, CDR2 YFSETQ. CDR3 length: 14 residues. CDR3 amino acids: CASSFTSGLWKQYF. The CDR3 DNA is TGCGCCAGCAGCTTTACTAGCGGCCTTTGGAAGCAGTACTTC.

The chain links TRBV28 to TRBJ2-7, with TRBD1 matching over 8 bases. Germline V CDR1 and CDR2: MDHEN, SYDVKM. The ends lost 2 bases at V and 5 bases at J; junction bases unmatched: 2. The CDR3 consists of 13 residues. The chain's CDR3 is CASSLGTGHEQYF. CDR3 sequence (DNA): TGTGCCAGCAGTTTAGGGACAGGCCACGAGCAGTACTTC.

J is TRBJ2-3 and V is TRBV11-3; 12 bases agree with TRBD2. Germline V gives CDR1 SGHNT, CDR2 YENEEA. V dropped 0 bases and J dropped 5; count of bases not matched to a gene: 3. This CDR3 spans 16 amino acids. In DNA form, the CDR3 reads TGTGCCAGCAGCTTAGAGGGGGGACTAGCGGGAGATACGCAGTATTTT. As protein: CASSLEGGLAGDTQYF.

V gene TRBV28 combines with J gene TRBJ2-4; possible D gene TRBD2, 6 bases. CDR1 and CDR2 from the germline V gene are MDHEN and SYDVKM. The CDR3 loop spans 13 amino acids. V was trimmed by 6 bases and J by 5 bases, leaving 11 bases between them. The CDR3 is CASRGLMENIQYF. In nucleotides, the CDR3 is TGTGCCAGCAGGGGACTGATGGAAAACATTCAGTACTTC.

The rearrangement uses TRBV7-6 and TRBJ2-2; 12 bases map to TRBD2. The CDR3 consists of 17 residues. The V gene end was trimmed by 4 bases and the J gene end by 5 bases; junction bases not matched to a gene: 8. Per the germline V gene, CDR1 is SGHVS and CDR2 is FNYEAQ. The CDR3 DNA is TGTGCCAGCAGCTCGTTACTAGCGGGAGGCTGGACCGGGGAGCTGTTTTTT. Translation gives CASSSLLAGGWTGELFF.

This chain joins TRBV6-5 and TRBJ2-5, with a possible D match to TRBD2 (6 bases). Germline V gives CDR1 MNHEY, CDR2 SVGAGI. Trimming stripped 2 bases from V and 5 bases from J, with 12 bases between. The CDR3 contains 14 residues. CDR3 sequence reads: CASSYGGATETQYF. CDR3 in DNA: TGTGCCAGCAGTTACGGCGGGGCGACGGAGACCCAGTACTTC.

Written as DNA, the CDR3 is TGTGCCAGCAGCTTAAGGGCGGGTGAGCAGTTCTTC. Its translation is CASSLRAGEQFF. The chain couples TRBV11-3 to TRBJ2-1; D is possibly TRBD2 (5 bases). Per germline, CDR1 SGHNT and CDR2 YENEEA. The CDR3 spans 12 residues. Trimming left V 2 bases short and J 9 bases short, with 8 bases between. Full variable domain (missing parts from reference TRBV11-3 and TRBJ2-1): EAGVVQSPRYKIIEKKQPVAFWCNPISGHNTLYWYLQNLGQGPELLIRYENEEAVDDSQLPKDRFSAERLKGVDSTLKIQPAELGDSAVYLCASSLRAGEQFFGPGTRLTVL.

The J gene is TRBJ1-2, the V gene TRBV28; D possibly corresponds to TRBD1 (5 bases). The ends were cut back, 3 bases at V and 0 bases at J, with 8 bases in the middle. From germline, CDR1 is MDHEN and CDR2 SYDVKM. This CDR3 region has 14 residues. CDR3 sequence (DNA): TGTGCCAGCAGTTTGGGGGGGACTAACTATGGCTACACCTTC. It specifies CASSLGGTNYGYTF.

The chain links TRBV6-5 to TRBJ2-1, with D hard to call. CDR3 size: 13 residues. Looked up from germline, CDR1 is MNHEY and CDR2 is SVGAGI. V lost 2 bases and J lost 5, with 7 bases in between. The CDR3 loop is CASSYTQHNEQFF. The CDR3 region has the DNA TGTGCCAGCAGTTACACCCAACACAATGAGCAGTTCTTC.

The chain links TRBV9 to TRBJ2-1; TRBD2 matches at 7 bases. The CDR3 extends over 15 amino acids. The V and J ends lost 2 bases and 7 bases, in that order; junction bases with no gene match: 9. Per germline, CDR1 SGDLS and CDR2 YYNGEE. CDR3 DNA sequence: TGTGCCAGCAGCGTTTCCGGCAGGGAGGGTAATGAGCAGTTCTTC. This translates into CASSVSGREGNEQFF.